The 17 T cell receptor beta chains given below trace back to one sample, sequenced in a study of blood T cell repertoires in COVID-19. Data came from immunoSEQ multiplex PCR; TCRdb stores just in-frame clones and leaves some out. The sample lists around 100,000 clones, roughly 88% seen once, with approximately 0.76% in the top ten. The sample taken for sequencing was peripheral blood. Source of these receptors: a woman aged 70-85 years with acute or convalescent COVID-19.

This clone was observed once. This sequence joins TRBV3-1 (or the pseudogene TRBV3-2) and TRBJ2-5; no definite D call. The CDR3 spans 16 residues. V was cut by 0 bases and J by 2 bases, with 13 bases left in between. Germline V gene lookup returns CDR1 LGHDT and CDR2 YNNKEL (reference sequence). The CDR3 loop is CASSQDPVIDQETQYF. DNA of the CDR3: TGTGCCAGCAGCCAAGATCCGGTTATAGATCAAGAGACCCAGTACTTC.

The chain joins TRBV15 to TRBJ1-3, with 9 nucleotides matching TRBD1. The ends lost 0 bases at V and 7 bases at J; junction bases unmatched: 13. The CDR3 contains 18 residues. Germline V gene data show CDR1 as LNHNV and CDR2 as YYDKDF (reference sequence). CDR3 in DNA: TGTGCCACCAGCAGAGAGAGGGGGGGGACAGGGTCATTGAACACCATATATTTT. Its translation: CATSRERGGTGSLNTIYF.

This clone was recorded a few times. J is TRBJ2-6 and V is TRBV18; 10 bases align to TRBD2. The CDR3 consists of 21 residues. Germline V gene data show CDR1 as KGHSH and CDR2 as LQKENI. The J segment lost 0 bases and the V segment lost 1 base, leaving 12 bases of the junction unmatched. The CDR3 nucleotides read TGTGCCAGCTCACCACAATTCGGAGCGGGAGGGGTCTCCTCTGGGGCCAACGTCCTGACTTTC. This encodes CASSPQFGAGGVSSGANVLTF.

The chain recombines TRBV5-1 with TRBJ1-1; 10 positions match TRBD1. Per germline, CDR1 SGHRS and CDR2 YFSETQ. J gave up 3 bases and V 2 bases, and 7 bases lay outside the gene matches. This CDR3 contains 16 residues. CDR3 region: CASSLTGQGRHTEAFF. The CDR3 coding sequence is TGCGCCAGCAGCTTAACGGGACAGGGGAGGCACACTGAAGCTTTCTTT.

The chain has TRBV9 and TRBJ1-4; TRBD1 matches 12 bases. The CDR3 is 16 amino acids. Germline CDR1 reads SGDLS; CDR2 reads YYNGEE. V lost 6 bases and J lost 7; bases outside the gene matches: 10. This CDR3 reads CASTRTGTGGGEKLFF. CDR3 nucleotides: TGTGCCAGCACTCGAACCGGGACAGGGGGCGGTGAAAAACTGTTTTTT.

This sequence joins TRBV12-3 or TRBV12-4 and TRBJ1-2; D ambiguous. This CDR3 contains 11 residues. V was trimmed by 5 bases and J by 8 bases, leaving 9 bases between them. CDR3 nucleotide sequence: TGTGCCAGCAGTACCGCGGGGGGCTACACCTTC. Protein product: CASSTAGGYTF.

DNA for the CDR3: TGCGCCAGCAGCCCTCGGGGAGGCCAAGATGGCTACACCTTC. Translating it yields CASSPRGGQDGYTF. V and J are TRBV5-1 and TRBJ1-2; D is undetermined. The V and J ends lost 4 bases and 6 bases respectively, with 16 bases between them. This CDR3 comprises 14 residues. Germline-derived CDR1 and CDR2 are SGHRS and YFSETQ.

The chain is built from TRBV27 and TRBJ2-7, with D possibly TRBD2 on 6 matching bases. V lost 5 bases to trimming and J lost 4 bases, with 12 bases between them. The CDR3 runs 13 residues. Per the germline V gene, CDR1 is MNHEY and CDR2 is SMNVEV (reference sequence). CDR3 sequence (DNA): TGTGCCAGCAGTCCCGGGGGTCCGTACGAGCAGTACTTC. Residues: CASSPGGPYEQYF.

The V call is TRBV10-1, the J call TRBJ2-7; the match to TRBD2 covers 7 bases. CDR1 is WNHNN, CDR2 SYGVQD, per germline (reference sequence). The CDR3 has 15 residues. V was pared by 3 bases and J by 3 bases, with 8 bases of the junction left unmatched. DNA of the CDR3: TGCGCCAGCAGTGATCGGGGCGGGAGCGACTACGAGCAGTACTTC. Translation: CASSDRGGSDYEQYF.

The chain uses TRBV11-2 and TRBJ1-2; possible D gene TRBD1, 6 bases. V lost 2 bases, J lost 2 bases, and 12 bases lay in between. The CDR3 runs 15 residues. Germline CDR1 reads SGHAT; CDR2 reads FQNNGV. CDR3 region: CASSLTGRANYGYTF. The CDR3 DNA reads TGTGCCAGCAGCTTAACAGGGAGGGCCAACTATGGCTACACCTTC. The variable domain in full, completed from reference TRBV11-2 and TRBJ1-2, reads EAGVAQSPRYKIIEKRQSVAFWCNPISGHATLYWYQQILGQGPKLLIQFQNNGVVDDSQLPKDRFSAERLKGVDSTLKIQPAKLEDSAVYLCASSLTGRANYGYTFGSGTRLTVV.

V gene TRBV7-8 combines with J gene TRBJ2-7, with 8 bases aligning to TRBD1. The CDR3 runs 14 residues. J gave up 6 bases and V 1 base, and 5 bases lay outside the gene matches. Germline CDR1 reads SGHVS; CDR2 reads FQNEAQ. CDR3 amino acids: CASSLGTGNGEQYF. Written as DNA, the CDR3 is TGTGCCAGCAGCTTAGGGACAGGGAACGGCGAGCAGTACTTC.

The chain links TRBV5-1 to TRBJ2-3, with 8 positions matching TRBD1. Trimming took 3 bases from V and 0 from J; bases not matched to a gene: 9. The germline V gene encodes CDR1 SGHRS and CDR2 YFSETQ. The CDR3 runs to 17 residues. CDR3 amino acids: CASSWWTGQSSTDTQYF. CDR3 DNA: TGCGCCAGCAGCTGGTGGACAGGGCAATCTAGCACAGATACGCAGTATTTT.

This chain connects TRBV27 to TRBJ1-2, with 8 bases lining up with TRBD1. The ends lost 3 bases at V and 8 bases at J; junction bases unmatched: 5. There are 13 residues in the CDR3. Per the germline V gene, CDR1 is MNHEY and CDR2 is SMNVEV (reference sequence). CDR3: CASSFPGGEGYTF. CDR3 coding DNA: TGTGCCAGCAGTTTTCCAGGGGGCGAAGGCTACACCTTC.

In this sample, this clone turned up a few times. This chain links TRBV5-5 with TRBJ1-2, with D uncertain. Germline CDR1 and CDR2: SGHKS and YYEKEE (reference sequence). The germline V and J ends were trimmed by 0 bases and 2 bases, with 5 bases remaining between them. CDR3 size: 13 residues. In DNA form, the CDR3 reads TGTGCCAGCAGCTTGGAACAGAACTATGGCTACACCTTC. Translation gives CASSLEQNYGYTF.

This clone appeared a single time. The chain recombines TRBV20-1 with TRBJ1-1; no clear D. This CDR3 spans 13 amino acids. Deletions cut 3 bases from V and 6 bases from J, with 14 bases between. The V gene's germline CDR1 is DFQATT and CDR2 SNEGSKA (reference sequence). Written as DNA, the CDR3 is TGCAGTGCTAGTAAGGTCCACGGGGCTGAAGCTTTCTTT. Its translation is CSASKVHGAEAFF.

The V call is TRBV19, the J call TRBJ2-5; D perhaps matches TRBD2 (6 bases). The germline CDR1 and CDR2 sequences are LNHDA and SQIVND (reference sequence). V lost 5 bases and J lost 1, with 11 bases in between. This CDR3 contains 14 residues. The CDR3 region is CASSFRDSQETQYF. The CDR3 DNA reads as TGTGCCAGTAGTTTCCGGGACTCCCAAGAGACCCAGTACTTC.

CDR3 residues: CASSKTAITSYEQYF. The CDR3 coding sequence is TGTGCCAGCAGTAAGACAGCGATTACCTCCTACGAGCAGTACTTC. The chain combines TRBV28 with TRBJ2-7, with D tentatively TRBD1 (5 bases). This CDR3 is 15 amino acids long. The V gene's germline CDR1 is MDHEN and CDR2 SYDVKM. V was trimmed by 5 bases and J by 0 bases, leaving 14 bases between them.